This T cell receptor beta chain is from a study of T cell responses to AZD1222 COVID-19 vaccine. Assay: immunoSEQ multiplex PCR; the TCRdb copy retains only in-frame clones and omits some. Among about 130,000 clones listed, roughly 90% were seen once. The ends were cut back, 0 bases at V and 6 bases at J, with 13 bases in the middle. Per germline, CDR1 SGHDT and CDR2 YYEEEE. This CDR3 comprises 16 residues. J is TRBJ1-6 and V is TRBV5-6; D is possibly TRBD1 (6 bases). The sample consisted of peripheral blood, taken on day 0 of AZD1222 vaccination. This clonotype was sampled from an adult in good health. The DNA for the CDR3 is TGTGCCAGCAGCTTGGGGGGGGGCCGTGGTAATTCACCCCTCCACTTT. Its protein product is CASSLGGGRGNSPLHF.